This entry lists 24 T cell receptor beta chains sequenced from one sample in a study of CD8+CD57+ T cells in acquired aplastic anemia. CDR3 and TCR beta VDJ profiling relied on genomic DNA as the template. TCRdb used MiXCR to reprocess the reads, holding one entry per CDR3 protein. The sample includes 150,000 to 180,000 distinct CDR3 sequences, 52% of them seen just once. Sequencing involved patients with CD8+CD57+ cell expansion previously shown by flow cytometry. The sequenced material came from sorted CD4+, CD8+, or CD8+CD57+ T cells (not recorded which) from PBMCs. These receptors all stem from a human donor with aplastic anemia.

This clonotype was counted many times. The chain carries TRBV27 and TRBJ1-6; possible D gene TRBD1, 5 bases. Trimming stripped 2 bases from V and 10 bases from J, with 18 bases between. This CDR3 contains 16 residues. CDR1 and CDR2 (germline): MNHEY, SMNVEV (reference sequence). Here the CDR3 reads CASSLRSDASGSPLHF. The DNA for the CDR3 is TGTGCCAGCAGTTTACGGTCGGACGCATCAGGGTCACCCCTCCACTTT.

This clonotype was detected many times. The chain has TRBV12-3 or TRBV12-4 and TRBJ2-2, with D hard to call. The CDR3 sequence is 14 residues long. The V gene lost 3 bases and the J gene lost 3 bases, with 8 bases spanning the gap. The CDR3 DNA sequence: TGTGCCAGCAGTTTGGGCCCATACACCGGGGAGCTGTTTTTT. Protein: CASSLGPYTGELFF.

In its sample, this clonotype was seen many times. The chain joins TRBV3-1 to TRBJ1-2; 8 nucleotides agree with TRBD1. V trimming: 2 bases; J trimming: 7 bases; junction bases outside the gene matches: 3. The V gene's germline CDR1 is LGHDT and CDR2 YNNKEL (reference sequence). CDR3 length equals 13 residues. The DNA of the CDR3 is TGTGCCAGCAGCCAAACGACAGGGGCTGGCTACACCTTC. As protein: CASSQTTGAGYTF.

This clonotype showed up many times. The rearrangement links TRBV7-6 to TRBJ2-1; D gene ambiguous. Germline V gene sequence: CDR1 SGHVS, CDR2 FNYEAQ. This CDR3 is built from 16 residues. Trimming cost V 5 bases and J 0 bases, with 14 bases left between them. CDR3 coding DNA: TGTGCCAGCAGCCCAACGTCCCCCGGCTCCTACAATGAGCAGTTCTTC. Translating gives CASSPTSPGSYNEQFF.

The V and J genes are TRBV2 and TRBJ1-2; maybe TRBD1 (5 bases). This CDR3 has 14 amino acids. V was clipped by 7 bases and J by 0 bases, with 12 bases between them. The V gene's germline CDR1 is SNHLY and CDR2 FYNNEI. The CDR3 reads CASKQGLTNYGYTF. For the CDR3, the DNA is TGTGCCAGCAAGCAGGGATTAACTAACTATGGCTACACCTTC.

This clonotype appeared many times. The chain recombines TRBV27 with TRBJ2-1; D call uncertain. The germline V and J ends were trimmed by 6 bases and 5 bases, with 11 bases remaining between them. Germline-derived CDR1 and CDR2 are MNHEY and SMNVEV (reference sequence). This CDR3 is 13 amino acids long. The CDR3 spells CASRAGGNNEQFF. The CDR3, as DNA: TGTGCCAGCAGGGCAGGTGGGAACAATGAGCAGTTCTTC.

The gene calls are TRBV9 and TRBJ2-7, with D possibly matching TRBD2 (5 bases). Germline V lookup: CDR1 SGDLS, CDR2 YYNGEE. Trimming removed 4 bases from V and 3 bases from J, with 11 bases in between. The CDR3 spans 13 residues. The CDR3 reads CASSQRGDYEQYF. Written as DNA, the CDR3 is TGTGCCAGCAGCCAACGGGGAGACTACGAGCAGTACTTC.

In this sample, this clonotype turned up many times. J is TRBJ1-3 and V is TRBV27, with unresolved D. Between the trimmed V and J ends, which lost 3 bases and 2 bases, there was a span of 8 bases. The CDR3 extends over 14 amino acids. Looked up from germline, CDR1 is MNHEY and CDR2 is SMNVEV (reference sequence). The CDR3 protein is CASSLGRAGNTIYF. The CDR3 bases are TGTGCCAGCAGTTTGGGCAGAGCTGGAAACACCATATATTTT.

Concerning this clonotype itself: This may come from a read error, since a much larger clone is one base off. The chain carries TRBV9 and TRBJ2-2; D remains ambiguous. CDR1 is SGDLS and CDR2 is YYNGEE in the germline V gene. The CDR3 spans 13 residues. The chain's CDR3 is CASGYKFTRELFF. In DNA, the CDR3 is TGTGCCAGCGGCTACAAGTTCACCCGGGAGCTGTTTTTT.

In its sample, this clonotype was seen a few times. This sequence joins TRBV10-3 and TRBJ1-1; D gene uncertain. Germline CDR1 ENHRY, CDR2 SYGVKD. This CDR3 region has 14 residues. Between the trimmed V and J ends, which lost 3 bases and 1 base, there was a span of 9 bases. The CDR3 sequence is CAISDGFGNTEAFF. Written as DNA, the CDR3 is TGTGCCATCAGTGACGGGTTCGGGAACACTGAAGCTTTCTTT.

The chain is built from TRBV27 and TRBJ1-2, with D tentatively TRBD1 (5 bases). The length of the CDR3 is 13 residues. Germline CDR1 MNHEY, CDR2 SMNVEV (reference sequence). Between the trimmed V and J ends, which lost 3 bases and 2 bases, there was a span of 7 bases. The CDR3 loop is CASSFRGNYGYTF. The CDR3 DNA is TGTGCCAGCAGTTTCCGGGGGAACTATGGCTACACCTTC.

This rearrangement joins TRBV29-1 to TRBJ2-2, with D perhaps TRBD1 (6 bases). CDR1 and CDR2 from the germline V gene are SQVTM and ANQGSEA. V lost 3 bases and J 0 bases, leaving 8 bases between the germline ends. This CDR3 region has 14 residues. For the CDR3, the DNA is TGCAGCGTTGAGGGACATACGAACACCGGGGAGCTGTTTTTT. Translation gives CSVEGHTNTGELFF.

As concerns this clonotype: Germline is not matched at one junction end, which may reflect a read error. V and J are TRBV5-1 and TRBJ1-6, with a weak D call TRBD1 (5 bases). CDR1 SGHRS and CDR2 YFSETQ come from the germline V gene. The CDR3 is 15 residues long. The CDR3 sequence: CASNLGGDGYSPLHF. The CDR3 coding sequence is TGCGCCAGCAACTTGGGGGGGGATGGTTATTCACCCCTCCACTTT.

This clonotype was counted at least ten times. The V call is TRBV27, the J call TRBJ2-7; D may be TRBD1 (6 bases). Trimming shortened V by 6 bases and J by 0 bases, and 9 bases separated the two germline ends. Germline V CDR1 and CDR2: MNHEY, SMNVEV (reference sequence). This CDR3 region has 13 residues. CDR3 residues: CASRDSGSYEQYF. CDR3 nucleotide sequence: TGTGCCAGCAGGGACAGCGGCTCCTACGAGCAGTACTTC.

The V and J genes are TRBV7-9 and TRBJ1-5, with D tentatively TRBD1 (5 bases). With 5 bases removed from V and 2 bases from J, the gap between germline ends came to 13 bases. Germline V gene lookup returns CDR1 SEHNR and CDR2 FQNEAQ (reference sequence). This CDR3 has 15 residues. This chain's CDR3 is CASSPGYDGNQPQHF. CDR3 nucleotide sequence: TGTGCCAGCAGCCCAGGGTATGACGGCAATCAGCCCCAGCATTTT.

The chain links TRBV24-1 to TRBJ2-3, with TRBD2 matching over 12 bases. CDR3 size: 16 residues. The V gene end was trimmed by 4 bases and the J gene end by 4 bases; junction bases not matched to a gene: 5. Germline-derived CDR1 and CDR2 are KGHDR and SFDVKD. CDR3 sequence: CATSDATSGGADTQYF. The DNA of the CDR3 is TGTGCCACCAGTGACGCGACTAGCGGGGGTGCAGATACGCAGTATTTT.

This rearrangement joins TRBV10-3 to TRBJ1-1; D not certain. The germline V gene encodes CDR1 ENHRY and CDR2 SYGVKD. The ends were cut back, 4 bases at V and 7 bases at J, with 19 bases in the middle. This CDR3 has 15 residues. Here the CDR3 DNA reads TGTGCCATCAGTGGGGGAAGCGGGGTGCCACTTGAAGCTTTCTTT. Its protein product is CAISGGSGVPLEAFF.

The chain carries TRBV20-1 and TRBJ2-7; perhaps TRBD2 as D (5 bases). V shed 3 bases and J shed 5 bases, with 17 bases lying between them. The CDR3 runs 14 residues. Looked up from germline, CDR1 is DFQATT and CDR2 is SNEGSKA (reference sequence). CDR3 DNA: TGCAGTGCTAGGCGTGGAGAGGGAGCCCACGAGCAGTACTTC. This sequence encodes CSARRGEGAHEQYF.

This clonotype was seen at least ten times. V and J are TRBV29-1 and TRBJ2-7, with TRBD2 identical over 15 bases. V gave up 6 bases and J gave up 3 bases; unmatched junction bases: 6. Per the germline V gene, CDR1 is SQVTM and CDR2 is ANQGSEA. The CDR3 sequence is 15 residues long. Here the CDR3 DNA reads TGCAGCGTCGGACTAGCGGGGGGGTTCAGCTACGAGCAGTACTTC. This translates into CSVGLAGGFSYEQYF.

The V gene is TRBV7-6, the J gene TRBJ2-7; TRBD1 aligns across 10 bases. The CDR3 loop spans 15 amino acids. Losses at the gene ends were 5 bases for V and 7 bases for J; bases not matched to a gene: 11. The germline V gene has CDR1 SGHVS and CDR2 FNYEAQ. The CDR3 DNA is TGTGCCAGCAGCCAAGCCGGGACAGGGGAGGGAGAGCAGTACTTC. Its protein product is CASSQAGTGEGEQYF.

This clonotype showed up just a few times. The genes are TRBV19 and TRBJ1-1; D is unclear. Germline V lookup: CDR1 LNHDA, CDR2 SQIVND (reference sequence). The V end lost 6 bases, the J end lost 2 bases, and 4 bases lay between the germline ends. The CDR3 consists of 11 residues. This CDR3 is CASRQNTEAFF. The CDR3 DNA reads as TGTGCCAGTAGACAAAACACTGAAGCTTTCTTT.

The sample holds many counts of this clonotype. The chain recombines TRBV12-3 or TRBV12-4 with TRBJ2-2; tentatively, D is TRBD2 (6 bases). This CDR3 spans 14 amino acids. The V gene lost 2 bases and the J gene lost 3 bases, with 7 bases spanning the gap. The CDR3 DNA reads TGTGCCAGCAGTTTACGGGGGTACACCGGGGAGCTGTTTTTT. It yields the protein CASSLRGYTGELFF.

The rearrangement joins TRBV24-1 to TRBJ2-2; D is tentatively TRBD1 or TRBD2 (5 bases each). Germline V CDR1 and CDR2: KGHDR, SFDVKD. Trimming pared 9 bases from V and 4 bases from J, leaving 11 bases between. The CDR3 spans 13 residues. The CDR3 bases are TGTGCCACCTCGGGACCATCCACCGGGGAGCTGTTTTTT. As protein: CATSGPSTGELFF.

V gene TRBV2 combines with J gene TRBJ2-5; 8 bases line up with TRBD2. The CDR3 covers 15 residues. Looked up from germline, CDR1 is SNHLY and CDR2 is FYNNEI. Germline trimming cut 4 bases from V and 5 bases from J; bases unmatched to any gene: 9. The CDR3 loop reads CASSAGGRIAETQYF. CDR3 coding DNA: TGTGCCAGCAGTGCTGGCGGGAGGATAGCGGAGACCCAGTACTTC.